This T cell receptor beta chain was found in a study of vaccination and CD4 T cells after COVID-19. Study summary: Two Hispanic individuals were among six male and four female convalescent patients.

TCRdb reanalysed the PCR reads using MiXCR and keeps one entry per CDR3 protein. The sample carries tens of thousands of distinct CDR3 sequences, 50% to 70% recorded once. This clonotype came up a few times. The germline CDR1 and CDR2 sequences are SEHNR and FQNEAQ (reference sequence). Trimming removed 5 bases from V and 7 bases from J; junction bases left unmatched: 15. The CDR3 is 17 amino acids. Sequences were derived from CD4+ T cells from blood, sampled before SARS-CoV-2 vaccination. V gene TRBV7-9 combines with J gene TRBJ2-2; 8 nucleotides match TRBD1. The receptor comes from a human donor who had recovered from COVID-19. The CDR3 DNA reads TGTGCCAGCAGCCGCGTAGCAGGGGGCGCCGAGAACGGGGAGCTGTTTTTT. It specifies CASSRVAGGAENGELFF.